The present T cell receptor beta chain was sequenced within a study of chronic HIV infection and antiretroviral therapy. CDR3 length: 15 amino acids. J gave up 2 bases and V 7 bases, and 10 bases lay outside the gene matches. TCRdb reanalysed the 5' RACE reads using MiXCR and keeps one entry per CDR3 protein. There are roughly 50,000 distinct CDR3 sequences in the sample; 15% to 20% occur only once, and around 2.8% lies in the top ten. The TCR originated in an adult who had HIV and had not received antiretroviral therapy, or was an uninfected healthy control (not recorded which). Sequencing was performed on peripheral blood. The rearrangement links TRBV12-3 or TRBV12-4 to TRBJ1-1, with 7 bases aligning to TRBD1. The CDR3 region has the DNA TGTGCCAGCACCCCCCAGGGGGAAAGTAACACTGAAGCTTTCTTT. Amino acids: CASTPQGESNTEAFF.